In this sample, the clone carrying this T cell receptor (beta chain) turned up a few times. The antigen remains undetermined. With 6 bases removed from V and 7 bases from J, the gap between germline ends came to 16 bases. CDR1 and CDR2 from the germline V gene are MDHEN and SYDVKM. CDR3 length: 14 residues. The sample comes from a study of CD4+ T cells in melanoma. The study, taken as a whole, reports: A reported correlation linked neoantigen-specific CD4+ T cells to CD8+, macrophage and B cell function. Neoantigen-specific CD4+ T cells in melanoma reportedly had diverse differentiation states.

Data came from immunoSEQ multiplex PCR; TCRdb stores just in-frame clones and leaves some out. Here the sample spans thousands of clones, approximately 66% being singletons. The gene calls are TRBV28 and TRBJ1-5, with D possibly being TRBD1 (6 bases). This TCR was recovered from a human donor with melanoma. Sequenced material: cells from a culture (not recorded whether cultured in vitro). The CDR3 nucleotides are TGTGCCAGCAGGAACTACAGGGCGAGCCAGCCCCAGCATTTT. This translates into CASRNYRASQPQHF.